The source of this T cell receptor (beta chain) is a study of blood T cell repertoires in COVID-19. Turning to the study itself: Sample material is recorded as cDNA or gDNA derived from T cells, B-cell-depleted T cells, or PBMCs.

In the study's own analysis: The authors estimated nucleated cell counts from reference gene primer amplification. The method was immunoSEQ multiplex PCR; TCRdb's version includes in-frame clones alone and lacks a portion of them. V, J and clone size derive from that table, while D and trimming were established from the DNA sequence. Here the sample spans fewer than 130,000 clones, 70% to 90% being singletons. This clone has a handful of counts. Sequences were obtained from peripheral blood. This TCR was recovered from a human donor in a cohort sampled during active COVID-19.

The DNA of the CDR3 is TGTGCCGTGGGGACTGAGCAAGAGACCCAGTACTTC. Its translation is CAVGTEQETQYF. The rearrangement links TRBV10-3 to TRBJ2-5, with D maybe TRBD2 (6 bases). Per the germline V gene, CDR1 is ENHRY and CDR2 is SYGVKD. V was shortened by 11 bases and J by 2 bases, with 12 bases between the two germline ends. The length of the CDR3 is 12 residues.